The 8 T cell receptor beta chains below all came from one sample that was sequenced in a study of blood T cell repertoires in COVID-19. Using immunoSEQ multiplex PCR, the repertoire was profiled, and TCRdb retains in-frame clones only, with some absent. The sample comprises about 150,000 clones, roughly 82% of which are singletons, and roughly 15% rests with the top ten. The source material was peripheral blood. The receptors derive from a human donor with acute or convalescent COVID-19. The donor label of this sample is uncertain.

In its sample, this clone was seen once. The chain couples TRBV3-1 (or the pseudogene TRBV3-2) to TRBJ2-7, with 12 nucleotides matching TRBD2. With V trimmed by 4 bases and J by 5 bases, 9 bases remained unmatched. The CDR3 covers 16 residues. Germline V CDR1 and CDR2: LGHDT, YNNKEL (reference sequence). CDR3 region: CASSPWTSGAVHEQYF. CDR3 nucleotide sequence: TGTGCCAGCAGCCCCTGGACTAGCGGGGCTGTCCACGAGCAGTACTTC.

In this sample, this clone turned up a few times. The rearrangement joins TRBV10-2 to TRBJ1-3, with 7 bases fitting TRBD1. Germline CDR1 and CDR2: WSHSY and SAAADI. The CDR3 is 17 amino acids. Trimming took 8 bases from V and 0 from J; bases not matched to a gene: 13. DNA for the CDR3: TGCGCCAGCGCAGAGGGGGTAGGGGGCGCCTCTGGAAACACCATATATTTT. This sequence encodes CASAEGVGGASGNTIYF.

The rearrangement uses TRBV6-5 and TRBJ2-7; D is ambiguous. V was clipped by 8 bases and J by 2 bases, with 7 bases between them. Germline V gene sequence: CDR1 MNHEY, CDR2 SVGAGI. The CDR3 consists of 11 residues. CDR3 region: CASRNTYEQYF. For the CDR3, the DNA is TGTGCCAGCCGAAACACCTACGAGCAGTACTTC.

V is TRBV30 and J is TRBJ1-1, with 7 bases aligning to TRBD1. The CDR3 covers 19 residues. CDR1 and CDR2 from the germline V gene are GTSNPN and SVGIG (reference sequence). Trimming at V came to 4 bases and at J to 0 bases, leaving 20 bases not matched to a gene. This CDR3 reads CAWIQPLNRGRAMNTEAFF. CDR3 nucleotide sequence: TGTGCCTGGATCCAACCCCTTAACAGGGGCCGGGCGATGAACACTGAAGCTTTCTTT.

This clone was counted a single time. The chain links TRBV13 to TRBJ2-5; D is undetermined. V was clipped by 5 bases and J by 1 base, with 17 bases between them. The germline gives CDR1 PRHDT, CDR2 FYEKMQ (reference sequence). The CDR3 is made up of 16 amino acids. CDR3 amino acids: CASSPESFPAQETQYF. The CDR3 DNA sequence: TGTGCCAGCAGCCCGGAGTCCTTCCCGGCCCAAGAGACCCAGTACTTC.

The rearrangement uses TRBV2 and TRBJ2-5, with a possible D match to TRBD2 (7 bases). The V gene's germline CDR1 is SNHLY and CDR2 FYNNEI. V dropped 2 bases and J dropped 1 base, with 20 bases sitting between them. This CDR3 has 18 amino acids. CDR3 bases: TGTGCCAGCAGTGAATACCGGTTGAGGGGGGGTTTCCAAGAGACCCAGTACTTC. Translating gives CASSEYRLRGGFQETQYF.

The chain uses TRBV30 and TRBJ2-7; 8 positions match TRBD2. V dropped 8 bases and J dropped 7; count of bases not matched to a gene: 19. CDR3 length equals 15 residues. Germline values: CDR1 GTSNPN, CDR2 SVGIG (reference sequence). CDR3: CAGRVRGGAQGEQYF. DNA of the CDR3: TGTGCCGGGCGGGTACGGGGGGGGGCCCAAGGGGAGCAGTACTTC.

The CDR3 DNA follows: TGTGCCAGCAGCGCGCAGGGAAATGAGCAGTTCTTC. It specifies CASSAQGNEQFF. The V and J genes are TRBV9 and TRBJ2-1, with D perhaps matching TRBD1 (5 bases). Germline V gives CDR1 SGDLS, CDR2 YYNGEE. The CDR3 covers 12 residues. V lost 3 bases, J lost 7 bases, and 8 bases lay in between.